This TCR beta chain was sequenced during a study of graft-versus-host responses after intestinal transplantation. Across the whole study: Every transplant recipient was induced with anti-thymocyte globulin, then maintained on tacrolimus and steroids for approximately three years.

In germline, CDR1 is LGHNA, CDR2 YSLEER. The CDR3 loop spans 15 amino acids. V gave up 0 bases and J gave up 2 bases, with 8 bases separating them. TCRdb's table, derived via immunoSEQ multiplex PCR, lists solely in-frame clones and lacks some. This sample has tens of thousands of clones, with 94% found just once. Worth noting for this clone: The antigen is unknown. Other nucleotide sequences from this sample produce the same CDR3.

General observations from the study: Early post-transplant HvG declines showed an association with peak circulating GvH clone levels. Present in recipient marrow, GvH clones included some that appeared first in ileum or blood. Graft-donor T cell macrochimerism coincided with high graft-versus-host to host-versus-graft clonal ratios in allografts.

The receptor was derived from a human donor who was the organ donor for an intestinal transplant. The sequences come from unstimulated CD4+ T cells sorted from spleen or lymph node cells, collected before transplant. The chain is built from TRBV4-3 and TRBJ1-3; TRBD1 is a possible D gene (5 bases). The CDR3: CASSQEPGAGNTIYF. The CDR3 nucleotides are TGCGCCAGCAGCCAAGAACCGGGGGCTGGAAACACCATATATTTT.